Detailed here is one TCR beta chain. Its specificity is unknown. The sample originates from a study of CXCR3-negative and CXCR3-positive naive CD8 T cells. In the study overall: Every library held about 1.5 +/- 0.3 million TRB reads, and the total came to around 130 million. Findings and caveats of the study: Naive cells, whether CXCR3-negative or CXCR3-positive, had similar TRBV-TRBJ usage, while memory cells differed. TRB CDR3 hydrophobicity was greater in CXCR3-positive naive cells than in CXCR3-negative naive cells.

Each TRB cDNA library was prepared by 5' RACE (with UMI labels). TCRdb re-called the 5' RACE reads and gives one entry per CDR3 protein, without DNA. This listing includes some 150,000 distinct CDR3 sequences. Triplicate sorts of 250,000 to 350,000 cells per CD8+ subset. Phenotypically, naive CD8+ T cells corresponded to CD45RO-CCR7+CD27+CD95-. The clonotype comes from a human donor in good health. Some clones in this sample may be carry-over from other donors' samples. The sample consisted of naive CXCR3+ CD8+ T cells from blood. Indicated subset: CD45RO-CCR7+CD27+CD95- naive CD8+ T cells expressing CXCR3 (TNR3+).

This chain's CDR3 is CASSLRGPYEQYF. This chain connects TRBV5-1 to TRBJ2-7; TCRdb's D call of TRBD1 is untestable without DNA. The V gene's germline CDR1 is SGHRS and CDR2 YFSETQ. The CDR3 is made up of 13 amino acids.